What follows are 3 T cell receptor beta chains derived from one specimen sequenced in a study of neurological immune-mediated disorders. TCRdb called the 5' RACE reads again in MiXCR, with one record for every CDR3 protein. The table lists some 77,000 distinct CDR3 sequences, roughly 9.5% of them singletons. Sequences were obtained from PBMCs. These TCRs come from a man aged 45 to 65 in good health.

The sample holds many counts of this clonotype. The chain has TRBV12-3 or TRBV12-4 and TRBJ1-5; no clear D. With 2 bases removed from V and 7 bases from J, the gap between germline ends came to 9 bases. This CDR3 comprises 13 residues. The CDR3 region has the DNA TGTGCCAGCAGTTTAAGCGGTCACCAGCCCCAGCATTTT. Protein sequence: CASSLSGHQPQHF.

This clonotype appeared many times. The V and J genes are TRBV6-6 and TRBJ2-5; the match to TRBD1 covers 10 bases. CDR1 is MNHNY and CDR2 is SVGAGI in the germline V gene (reference sequence). The CDR3 is 15 residues long. J was trimmed by 5 bases and V by 2 bases; bases with no gene match: 5. CDR3 region: CASSYGTGVGETQYF. In DNA, the CDR3 is TGTGCCAGCAGTTACGGGACAGGGGTTGGGGAGACCCAGTACTTC.

This clonotype was recorded many times. The rearrangement uses TRBV15 and TRBJ1-4; 9 nucleotides line up with TRBD1. The germline gives CDR1 LNHNV, CDR2 YYDKDF (reference sequence). This CDR3 has 16 amino acids. J gave up 8 bases and V 0 bases, and 7 bases lay outside the gene matches. Here the CDR3 reads CATSRELQGAGEKLFF. The CDR3 region has the DNA TGTGCCACCAGCAGAGAGTTACAGGGGGCCGGGGAAAAACTGTTTTTT.